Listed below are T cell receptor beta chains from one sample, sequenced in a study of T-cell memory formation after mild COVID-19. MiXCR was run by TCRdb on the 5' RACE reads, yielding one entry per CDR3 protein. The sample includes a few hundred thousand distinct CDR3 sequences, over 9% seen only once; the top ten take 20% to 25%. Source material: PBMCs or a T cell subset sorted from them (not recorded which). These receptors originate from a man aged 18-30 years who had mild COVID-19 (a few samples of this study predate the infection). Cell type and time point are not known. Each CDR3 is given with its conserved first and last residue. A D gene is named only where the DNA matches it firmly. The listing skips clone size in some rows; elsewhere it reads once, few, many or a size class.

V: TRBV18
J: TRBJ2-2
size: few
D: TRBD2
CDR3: CASSLGPSGGPDTGELFF
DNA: TGTGCCAGCTCACTTGGGCCTAGCGGGGGGCCGGACACCGGGGAGCTGTTTTTT

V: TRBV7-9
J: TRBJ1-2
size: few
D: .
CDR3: CASSHQDYYGYTF
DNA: TGTGCCAGCAGCCACCAGGACTACTATGGCTACACCTTC

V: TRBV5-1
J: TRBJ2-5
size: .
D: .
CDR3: CASSLKLGGETQYF
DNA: TGCGCCAGCAGCTTGAAGCTGGGGGGAGAGACCCAGTACTTC

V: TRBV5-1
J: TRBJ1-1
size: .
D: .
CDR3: CASSSLQVNTEAFF
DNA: TGCGCCAGCAGCTCCCTACAGGTGAACACTGAAGCTTTCTTT

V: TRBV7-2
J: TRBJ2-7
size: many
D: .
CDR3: CASTPGSSYEQYF
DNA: TGTGCCAGCACCCCCGGTTCTTCCTACGAGCAGTACTTC

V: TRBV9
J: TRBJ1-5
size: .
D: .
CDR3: CASSGSGWSSNQPQHF
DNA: TGTGCCAGCAGCGGTAGCGGGTGGTCTAGCAATCAGCCCCAGCATTTT

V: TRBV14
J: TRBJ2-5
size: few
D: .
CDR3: CASSQAFSGMAETQYF
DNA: TGTGCCAGCAGCCAAGCGTTCTCGGGCATGGCAGAGACCCAGTACTTC

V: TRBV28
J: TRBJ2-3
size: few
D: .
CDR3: CASSRARDVSLGTQYF
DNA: TGTGCCAGCTCAAGGGCCAGGGATGTTTCTCTGGGTACGCAGTATTTT

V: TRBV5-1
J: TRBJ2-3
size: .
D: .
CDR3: CASSLTGRVDTQYF
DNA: TGCGCCAGCAGCTTAACGGGTCGGGTGGATACGCAGTATTTT

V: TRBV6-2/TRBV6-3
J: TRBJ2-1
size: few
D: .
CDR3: CASSPFPMRFSYNEQFF
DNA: TGTGCCAGCAGTCCCTTCCCCATGAGATTCTCCTACAATGAGCAGTTCTTC

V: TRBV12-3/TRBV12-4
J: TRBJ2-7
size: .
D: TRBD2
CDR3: CASSPTGGEQYF
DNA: TGTGCCAGCAGTCCCACCGGGGGGGAACAGTACTTC

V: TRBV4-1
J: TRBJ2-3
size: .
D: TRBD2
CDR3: CASSPGLAEDTQYF
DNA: TGCGCCAGCAGCCCCGGACTAGCTGAAGATACGCAGTATTTT

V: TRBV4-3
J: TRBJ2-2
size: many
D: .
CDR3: CASSQDVGGFGELFF
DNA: TGCGCCAGCAGCCAAGATGTAGGCGGTTTTGGGGAGCTGTTTTTT

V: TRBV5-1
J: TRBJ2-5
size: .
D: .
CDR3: CASSFPGSQETQYF
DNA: TGCGCCAGCAGCTTTCCGGGCAGCCAAGAGACCCAGTACTTC

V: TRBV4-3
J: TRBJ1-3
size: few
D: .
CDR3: CASSQEQGGSGNTIYF
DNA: TGCGCCAGCAGCCAAGAACAGGGCGGCTCTGGAAACACCATATATTTT

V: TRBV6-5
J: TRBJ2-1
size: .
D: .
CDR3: CASSYSFGEQFF
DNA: TGTGCCAGCAGTTACTCGTTCGGTGAGCAGTTCTTC

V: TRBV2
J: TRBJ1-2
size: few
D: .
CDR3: CASSEVGHRIAYGYTF
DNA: TGTGCCAGCAGTGAAGTCGGTCACAGGATAGCGTATGGCTACACCTTC

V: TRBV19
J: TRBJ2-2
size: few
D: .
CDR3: CASSITGELFF
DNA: TGTGCCAGTAGTATCACCGGGGAGCTGTTTTTT

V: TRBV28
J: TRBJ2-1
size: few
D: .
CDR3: CASSLGGTGGSEQFF
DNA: TGTGCCAGCAGTCTGGGGGGAACAGGAGGGAGTGAGCAGTTCTTC

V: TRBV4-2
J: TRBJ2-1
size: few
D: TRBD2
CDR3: CASRGGAYNEQFF
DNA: TGTGCCAGCAGGGGGGGGGCCTACAATGAGCAGTTCTTC

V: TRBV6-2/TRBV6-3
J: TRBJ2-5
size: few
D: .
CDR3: CASSYSAERGDQETQYF
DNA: TGTGCCAGCAGTTACTCCGCGGAAAGGGGGGATCAAGAGACCCAGTACTTC

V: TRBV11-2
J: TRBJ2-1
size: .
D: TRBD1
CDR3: CASSSRDRVHNEQFF
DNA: TGTGCCAGCAGCTCCCGGGACAGGGTCCACAATGAGCAGTTCTTC

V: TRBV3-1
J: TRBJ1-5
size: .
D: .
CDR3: CASSQEGAQPQHF
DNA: TGTGCCAGCAGCCAAGAGGGAGCTCAGCCCCAGCATTTT

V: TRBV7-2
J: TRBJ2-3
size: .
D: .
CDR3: CASSFRGRDTQYF
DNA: TGTGCCAGCAGCTTCCGGGGGCGGGATACGCAGTATTTT

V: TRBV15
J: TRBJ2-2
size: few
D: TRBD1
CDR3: CATSRGQGTGELFF
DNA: TGTGCCACCAGCAGAGGACAGGGTACCGGGGAGCTGTTTTTT

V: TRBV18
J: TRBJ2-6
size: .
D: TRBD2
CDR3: CASSPGTTSIGANVLTF
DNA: TGTGCCAGCTCACCAGGGACTACCTCCATCGGGGCCAACGTCCTGACTTTC

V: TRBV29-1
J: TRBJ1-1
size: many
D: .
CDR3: CSVGTLLNTEAFF
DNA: TGCAGCGTTGGGACACTCTTGAACACTGAAGCTTTCTTT

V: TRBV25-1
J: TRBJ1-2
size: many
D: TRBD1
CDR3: CASSEYETGVRVGGYTF
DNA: TGTGCCAGCAGTGAATACGAGACAGGGGTTCGCGTGGGAGGCTACACCTTC

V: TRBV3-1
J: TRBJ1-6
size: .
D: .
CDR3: CASSQERTSSPLHF
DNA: TGTGCCAGCAGCCAAGAGAGGACAAGCTCACCCCTCCACTTT

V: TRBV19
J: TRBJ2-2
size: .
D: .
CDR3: CASTYGPNTGELFF
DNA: TGTGCCAGTACATACGGACCGAACACCGGGGAGCTGTTTTTT

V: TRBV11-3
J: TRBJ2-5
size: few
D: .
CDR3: CASSSTGRETQYF
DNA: TGTGCCAGCAGCTCGACAGGTCGGGAGACCCAGTACTTC

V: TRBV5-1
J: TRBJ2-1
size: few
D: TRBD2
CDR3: CASSLDVPSGGTSQFF
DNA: TGCGCCAGCAGCTTGGACGTTCCTAGCGGGGGGACATCCCAGTTCTTC

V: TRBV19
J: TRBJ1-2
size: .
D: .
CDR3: CASSNILWGIRHTF
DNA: TGTGCCAGTAGTAATATTTTATGGGGAATACGACACACCTTC

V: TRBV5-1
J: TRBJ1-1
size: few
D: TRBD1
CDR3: CASSLGDSWAEAFF
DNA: TGCGCCAGCAGCTTGGGGGACAGTTGGGCTGAAGCTTTCTTT

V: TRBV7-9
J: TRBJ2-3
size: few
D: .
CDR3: CASSLAPGGLSTDTQYF
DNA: TGTGCCAGCAGCTTAGCCCCCGGGGGCCTTAGCACAGATACGCAGTATTTT

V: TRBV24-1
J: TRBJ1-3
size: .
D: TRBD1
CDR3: CATETGQTGNTIYF
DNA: TGTGCCACCGAGACAGGGCAGACTGGAAACACCATATATTTT

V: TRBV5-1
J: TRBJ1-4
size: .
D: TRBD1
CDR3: CASSFSGQGEKLFF
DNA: TGCGCCAGCAGCTTTTCGGGACAGGGTGAAAAACTGTTTTTT

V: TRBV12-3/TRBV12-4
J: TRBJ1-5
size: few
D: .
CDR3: CASSFVGVNQPQHF
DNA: TGTGCCAGCAGTTTTGTGGGGGTCAATCAGCCCCAGCATTTT

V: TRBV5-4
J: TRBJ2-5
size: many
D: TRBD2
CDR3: CASSQTSGPETQYF
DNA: TGTGCCAGCAGCCAGACTAGCGGGCCAGAGACCCAGTACTTC

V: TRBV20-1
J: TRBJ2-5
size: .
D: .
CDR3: CSVRAGTYQETQYF
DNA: TGCAGCGTGCGTGCCGGGACCTACCAAGAGACCCAGTACTTC

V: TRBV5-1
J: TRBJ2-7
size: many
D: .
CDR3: CASRPSPGLRSYEQYF
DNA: TGCGCCAGCAGACCCAGCCCGGGACTGCGATCCTACGAGCAGTACTTC

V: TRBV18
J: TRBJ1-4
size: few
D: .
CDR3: CASSLWTATNEKLFF
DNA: TGTGCCAGCTCACTGTGGACAGCAACTAATGAAAAACTGTTTTTT

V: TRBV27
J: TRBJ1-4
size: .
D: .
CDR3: CASSLHRAATNEKLFF
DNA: TGTGCCAGCAGTTTACACAGGGCCGCAACTAATGAAAAACTGTTTTTT

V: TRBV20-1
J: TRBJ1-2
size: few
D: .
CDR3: CSARAGPPNYGYTF
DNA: TGCAGTGCTAGAGCCGGCCCTCCTAACTATGGCTACACCTTC

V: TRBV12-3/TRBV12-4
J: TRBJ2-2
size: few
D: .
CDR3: CASSSPSGGAGTGELFF
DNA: TGTGCCAGCAGTTCGCCCTCGGGGGGCGCGGGGACCGGGGAGCTGTTTTTT

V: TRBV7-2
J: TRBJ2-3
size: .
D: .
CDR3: CASSPSYGTDTQYF
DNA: TGTGCCAGCAGCCCGTCGTACGGCACAGATACGCAGTATTTT

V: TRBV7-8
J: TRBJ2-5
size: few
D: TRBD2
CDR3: CASSSGGKETQYF
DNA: TGTGCCAGCAGCTCCGGGGGGAAGGAGACCCAGTACTTC

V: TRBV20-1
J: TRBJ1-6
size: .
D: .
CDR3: CSARVGNPLGPLHF
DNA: TGCAGTGCTAGAGTGGGCAACCCATTAGGACCCCTCCACTTT